The rows below give T cell receptor beta chains drawn from one sample of a study of metastatic and nonmetastatic thyroid tumors. TCRdb re-processed the PCR reads through MiXCR. Found here are 55,000 to 75,000 clones, around 20% of them singletons; the top ten hold 10% to 15%. Input material: blood. The receptors stem from a female donor with papillary thyroid cancer or a benign thyroid nodule (not recorded which). Some clones in this sample may be carry-over from other donors' samples. The CDR3 runs from the conserved cysteine through the conserved F or W. A D gene is named only where the DNA matches it firmly. Rows give clone size only sometimes, using once, few, many, or a class for an expanded clone.

J	V	size	D	CDR3	DNA
TRBJ2-2	TRBV7-2	many	TRBD2	CASSPGSQRGPLTGELFF	TGTGCCAGCAGCCCTGGGAGTCAGCGGGGGCCGCTCACCGGGGAGCTGTTTTTT
TRBJ1-1	TRBV13	many	NA	CASSPNGGNTEAFF	TGTGCCAGCAGCCCCAATGGAGGGAACACTGAAGCTTTCTTT
TRBJ2-2	TRBV30	NA	NA	CARTVGGGSGELFF	NA
TRBJ2-3	TRBV13	NA	NA	CASSTPTRGTDTQYF	TGTGCCAGCAGCACCCCCACCCGAGGGACAGATACGCAGTATTTT
TRBJ2-2	TRBV4-1	NA	NA	CASSPRTVLNTGELFF	TGCGCCAGCAGCCCTCGGACAGTACTGAACACCGGGGAGCTGTTTTTT
TRBJ2-7	TRBV20-1	many	NA	CSARELTSYEQYF	TGCAGTGCTAGAGAACTGACAAGCTACGAGCAGTACTTC
TRBJ1-5	TRBV6-6	few	NA	CASSYGRNRPQHF	TGTGCCAGCAGTTATGGACGGAATCGTCCCCAGCATTTT
TRBJ1-2	TRBV18	many	TRBD1	CASSLDRVTYGYTF	TGTGCCAGCTCACTAGACAGGGTTACCTATGGCTACACCTTC
TRBJ1-2	TRBV28	many	NA	CASKTTHYGYTF	TGTGCCAGCAAAACGACTCACTATGGCTACACCTTC
TRBJ2-2	TRBV11-2	NA	NA	CASSLVGDSSFGELFF	TGTGCCAGCAGCTTAGTCGGAGACAGTTCCTTCGGGGAGCTGTTTTTT
TRBJ2-3	TRBV3-1	once	NA	CASSRQGDSYEQYF	TGTGCCAGCAGTCGGCAGGGGGACTCCTACGAGCAGTATTTT
TRBJ2-6	TRBV4-2	NA	NA	CASSQEIGYSGANVLTF	TGTGCCAGCAGCCAAGAAATTGGTTACTCTGGGGCCAACGTCCTGACTTTC
TRBJ2-5	TRBV10-2	many	NA	CASSDKQEGDETQYF	TGCGCCAGCAGCGACAAACAGGAGGGGGATGAGACCCAGTACTTC
TRBJ2-6	TRBV9	many	NA	CASSADGFPGANVLTF	TGTGCCAGCAGCGCCGACGGGTTTCCTGGGGCCAACGTCCTGACTTTC
TRBJ2-2	TRBV12-3/TRBV12-4	many	NA	CASMVHTNTGELFF	TGTGCCAGCATGGTACACACGAACACCGGGGAGCTGTTTTTT
TRBJ2-1	TRBV9	once	TRBD2	CASSGTSGRTDEQFF	TGTGCCAGCAGCGGGACTAGCGGGAGAACCGATGAGCAGTTCTTC
TRBJ2-3	TRBV6-1	many	NA	CASTLGGASTDTQYF	TGTGCCAGCACCCTGGGGGGCGCGAGCACAGATACGCAGTATTTT
TRBJ2-5	TRBV24-1	many	NA	CATSDHRDSVETQYF	TGTGCCACCAGTGACCACCGGGACTCCGTGGAGACCCAGTACTTC
TRBJ2-2	TRBV3-1	NA	NA	CASSQESYTGELFF	TGTGCCAGCAGCCAAGAAAGCTACACCGGGGAGCTGTTTTTT
TRBJ1-3	TRBV19	many	NA	CASSISGGLSSGNTIYF	TGTGCCAGTAGTATCTCCGGGGGCTTGAGCTCTGGAAACACCATATATTTT
TRBJ1-2	TRBV5-4	many	NA	CASSWMVSGHPNYGYTF	TGTGCCAGCAGCTGGATGGTTTCAGGACACCCAAACTATGGCTACACCTTC
TRBJ1-5	TRBV20-1	many	NA	CSATRDGDQPQHF	TGCAGTGCGACCCGAGACGGGGATCAGCCCCAGCATTTT
TRBJ2-2	TRBV5-6	NA	NA	CASSLTYGELFF	TGTGCCAGCAGCTTGACTTACGGGGAGCTGTTTTTT
TRBJ2-1	TRBV11-2	once	TRBD2	CASSLGRLAGHEQFF	TGTGCCAGCAGCTTAGGTCGACTAGCGGGTCATGAGCAGTTCTTC
TRBJ2-2	TRBV11-1	many	NA	CASRSTGDRFSLGGELFF	TGTGCCAGCAGATCCACGGGGGATCGGTTCTCACTGGGCGGGGAGCTGTTTTTT
TRBJ2-3	TRBV15	many	NA	CATSLSTDTQYF	TGTGCCACCAGCCTCAGCACAGATACGCAGTATTTT
TRBJ2-5	TRBV6-5	NA	NA	CASSYGSGPQETQYF	TGTGCCAGCAGTTACGGGTCCGGTCCCCAAGAGACCCAGTACTTC
TRBJ2-7	TRBV20-1	NA	NA	CSARGVLSGAQAYEQYF	TGCAGTGCTAGGGGGGTACTATCGGGAGCCCAGGCCTACGAGCAGTACTTC
TRBJ2-1	TRBV5-5	many	NA	CASSLEGVGNEQFF	TGTGCCAGCAGCTTAGAAGGGGTAGGCAATGAGCAGTTCTTC
TRBJ1-4	TRBV20-1	many	NA	CSASKAFDEKLFF	TGCAGTGCTTCAAAGGCTTTTGATGAAAAACTGTTTTTT
TRBJ2-7	TRBV3-1	many	TRBD2	CASSQDPGRNSYEQYF	TGTGCCAGCAGCCAAGATCCCGGGAGGAACTCCTACGAGCAGTACTTC
TRBJ2-1	TRBV19	few	NA	CASSIGPYDEQFF	TGTGCCAGTAGTATTGGACCCTACGATGAGCAGTTCTTC
TRBJ2-5	TRBV5-4	few	NA	CASSLVVSETQYF	TGTGCCAGCAGCTTGGTTGTGTCTGAGACCCAGTACTTC
TRBJ2-1	TRBV6-1	NA	NA	CASKIGVNEHFF	TGTGCCAGCAAGATCGGGGTCAATGAGCATTTCTTC
TRBJ2-1	TRBV20-1	many	NA	CSAAELWNEQFF	TGCAGTGCCGCCGAGCTATGGAATGAGCAGTTCTTC
TRBJ2-1	TRBV11-2	many	TRBD1	CASSRQGASYNEQFF	TGTGCCAGCAGCAGACAGGGGGCCTCCTACAATGAGCAGTTCTTC
TRBJ1-5	TRBV5-1	many	NA	CASSQGMGQPQHF	TGCGCCAGCAGCCAAGGCATGGGTCAGCCCCAGCATTTT
TRBJ2-2	TRBV5-6	many	NA	CASSPLAANTGELFF	TGTGCCAGCAGCCCCTTAGCGGCGAACACCGGGGAGCTGTTTTTT
TRBJ2-7	TRBV20-1	many	NA	CSARVDPSYEQYF	TGCAGTGCTAGAGTAGATCCATCCTACGAGCAGTACTTC
TRBJ2-1	TRBV7-6	many	NA	CASSLGRNEQFF	TGTGCCAGCAGCTTAGGTAGGAATGAGCAGTTCTTC
TRBJ2-7	TRBV6-1	many	NA	CASLSYEQYF	TGTGCCAGCCTCAGCTACGAGCAGTACTTC
TRBJ2-7	TRBV12-3/TRBV12-4	few	NA	CASSKCYEQYF	TGTGCCAGCAGTAAGTGCTACGAGCAGTACTTC
TRBJ2-7	TRBV6-1	few	TRBD2	CASRAAGGPLEQYF	TGTGCCAGCAGGGCCGCGGGAGGGCCCCTCGAGCAGTACTTC
TRBJ2-7	TRBV6-1	few	TRBD2	CASSETPSGTYEQYF	TGTGCCAGCAGTGAAACGCCTAGCGGGACCTACGAGCAGTACTTC
TRBJ2-3	TRBV9	many	TRBD2	CASSGGDYFTDTQYF	TGTGCCAGCAGCGGAGGGGACTACTTCACAGATACGCAGTATTTT
TRBJ2-7	TRBV28	few	NA	CASSFVVVVGFEPSYEQYF	TGTGCCAGCAGTTTCGTGGTAGTCGTTGGTTTTGAACCAAGCTACGAGCAGTACTTC
TRBJ1-6	TRBV11-2	many	NA	CASSAHSDSPLHF	TGTGCCAGCAGCGCCCACTCCGATTCACCCCTCCACTTT
TRBJ2-5	TRBV7-8	many	NA	CASSSGGHLQYF	TGTGCCAGCAGCTCCGGGGGACATTTGCAGTACTTC
TRBJ1-1	TRBV13	many	NA	CASSLGQGTTEAFF	TGTGCCAGCAGCCTAGGGCAGGGGACGACTGAAGCTTTCTTT
TRBJ1-1	TRBV12-3/TRBV12-4	many	NA	CASSRSSSEAFF	TGTGCCAGCAGTCGGTCCAGCTCTGAAGCTTTCTTT